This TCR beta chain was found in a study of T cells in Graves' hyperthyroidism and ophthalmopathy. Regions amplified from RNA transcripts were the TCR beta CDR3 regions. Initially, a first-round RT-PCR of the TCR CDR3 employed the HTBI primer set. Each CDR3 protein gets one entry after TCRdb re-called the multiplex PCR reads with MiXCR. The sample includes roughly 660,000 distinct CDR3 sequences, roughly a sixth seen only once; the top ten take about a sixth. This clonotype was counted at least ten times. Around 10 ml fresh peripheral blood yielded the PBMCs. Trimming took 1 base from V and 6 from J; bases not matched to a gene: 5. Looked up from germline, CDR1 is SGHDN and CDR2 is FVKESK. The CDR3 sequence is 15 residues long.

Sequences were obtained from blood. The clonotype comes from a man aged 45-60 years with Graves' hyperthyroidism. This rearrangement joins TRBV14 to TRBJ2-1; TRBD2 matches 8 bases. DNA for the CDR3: TGTGCCAGCAGCCAAGGGACTAGCCCCCTCAATGAGCAGTTCTTC. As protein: CASSQGTSPLNEQFF.